This entry lists 9 T cell receptor beta chains sequenced from one sample in a study of blood T cells in healthy people across ages. Primed by a sample-barcoded 5' primer and a J-beta primer mix, a second PCR proceeded for 7 to 11 cycles. TCRdb re-analysed the 5' RACE reads in MiXCR, keeping a single row per CDR3 protein. The top ten hold about 3% of the sample, which has approximately 780,000 distinct CDR3 sequences, 25% to 30% seen once. Another study also made use of these data, one on T cells of mothers and their children.

The sequenced material came from blood. Receptors were obtained from a boy between 10 and 17 years old in good health.

Details on this clonotype: A read error may produce the germline difference seen at one junction end. V usage is TRBV20-1 and J usage is TRBJ1-1; D might be TRBD1 (5 bases). In germline, CDR1 is DFQATT, CDR2 SNEGSKA (reference sequence). The CDR3 is 13 amino acids. CDR3 DNA: TGCAGTGCTAGAGTCTCAGGGAACGCTGAAGCTTTCTTT. Protein: CSARVSGNAEAFF.

This clonotype came up a few times. V is TRBV7-2 and J is TRBJ1-1; 9 bases match TRBD1. Trimming removed 5 bases from V and 7 bases from J; junction bases left unmatched: 2. Looked up from germline, CDR1 is SGHTA and CDR2 is FQGNSA. CDR3 length: 12 residues. CDR3 sequence reads: CASSRDRDEAFF. In DNA, the CDR3 is TGTGCCAGCAGCCGGGACAGGGATGAAGCTTTCTTT.

This clonotype appeared once. The chain is built from TRBV6-4 and TRBJ1-2, with TRBD1 as a possible D gene (6 bases). Germline CDR1 and CDR2: MRHNA and SNTAGT. The V end was cut by 10 bases, the J end by 8 bases, with 11 bases between. The CDR3 contains 10 residues. Written as DNA, the CDR3 is TGTGCCACCGGGACATTGGGCTACACCTTC. This gives the protein CATGTLGYTF.

A few counts support this clonotype. The J gene is TRBJ1-6, the V gene TRBV5-1; D perhaps matches TRBD1 (5 bases). CDR3 length equals 14 residues. Germline V gene sequence: CDR1 SGHRS, CDR2 YFSETQ. The V end was cut by 6 bases, the J end by 9 bases, with 16 bases between. CDR3: CASNVMGPISPLHF. DNA for the CDR3: TGCGCCAGCAACGTAATGGGACCGATTTCACCCCTCCACTTT.

This clonotype turned up a few times. The chain uses TRBV6-2 or TRBV6-3 and TRBJ2-1; D gene ambiguous. Germline assignment: CDR1 MNHEY and CDR2 SVGEGT. V lost 7 bases and J lost 0, with 10 bases in between. This CDR3 spans 14 amino acids. CDR3 loop: CASTRDFSYNEQFF. In DNA, the CDR3 is TGTGCCAGCACCCGCGACTTCTCCTACAATGAGCAGTTCTTC.

This clonotype was observed at least ten times. DNA for the CDR3: TGTGCCAGCAGCTTAGACAGGGCCGAGCAGTACTTC. Translated: CASSLDRAEQYF. V and J are TRBV7-9 and TRBJ2-7; maybe TRBD1 (6 bases). CDR3 length: 12 amino acids. The germline CDR1 and CDR2 sequences are SEHNR and FQNEAQ (reference sequence). Between the trimmed V and J ends, which lost 1 base and 6 bases, there was a span of 7 bases.

The chain carries TRBV20-1 and TRBJ2-3, with D perhaps matching TRBD2 (5 bases). The CDR3 consists of 13 residues. CDR1 is DFQATT, CDR2 SNEGSKA, per germline (reference sequence). V was pared by 6 bases and J by 0 bases, with 10 bases between. The CDR3 is CSAAGWSTDTQYF. The CDR3, as DNA: TGCAGTGCGGCGGGTTGGAGCACAGATACGCAGTATTTT.

In DNA, the CDR3 is TGCAGTGCTCCGGGACCTTCTTCGGAGGGGACCCAGTACTTC. This translates into CSAPGPSSEGTQYF. V is TRBV20-1 and J is TRBJ2-5, with D possibly TRBD2 on 6 matching bases. CDR3 size: 14 residues. Per the germline V gene, CDR1 is DFQATT and CDR2 is SNEGSKA (reference sequence). The V gene lost 5 bases and the J gene lost 7 bases, with 20 bases spanning the gap.

The genes are TRBV10-2 and TRBJ2-1; TRBD2 aligns across 7 bases. In germline, CDR1 is WSHSY, CDR2 SAAADI. V dropped 7 bases and J dropped 0; count of bases not matched to a gene: 9. The CDR3 extends over 16 amino acids. The chain's CDR3 is CASTQFGGGSYNEQFF. CDR3 DNA: TGCGCCAGCACTCAGTTCGGCGGGGGCTCCTACAATGAGCAGTTCTTC.